The source of this TCR beta chain is a study of blood T cell repertoires in COVID-19. Trimming at V came to 10 bases and at J to 4 bases, leaving 8 bases not matched to a gene. The CDR3 has 13 residues. The germline CDR1 and CDR2 sequences are MGHDK and SYGVNS. Original analysis: Reference gene primer amplification gave estimated nucleated cell counts. The assay was immunoSEQ multiplex PCR, and TCRdb's table has in-frame clones only and misses some. The V and J calls and clone size were taken over from that table, and D and trimming were inferred from the DNA. The data show approximately 45,000 clones, 90% seen once.

V usage is TRBV25-1 and J usage is TRBJ2-7; TRBD1 agrees at 9 bases. Source material: peripheral blood. The receptor comes from a man between 65 and 80 years old with acute or convalescent COVID-19. This CDR3 reads CATMDRGGYEQYF. As DNA, the CDR3 is TGTGCCACCATGGACAGGGGTGGGTACGAGCAGTACTTC.